A selection of T cell receptor beta chains follows, all from one sample in a study of blood T cells in healthy people across ages. TCRdb fed the 5' RACE reads into MiXCR, producing one record per CDR3 protein. The sample includes 600,000 or so distinct CDR3 sequences, 40% to 50% of them seen just once. What was sequenced was blood. These receptor sequences come from a man older than 75 in good health. CDR3s include the opening cysteine and the closing phenylalanine or tryptophan. The order of the fields is CDR3 DNA, CDR3 protein, V gene, D gene, J gene, clone size. A D gene is named only where the DNA matches it firmly. A clone size is listed for some rows: how often the clone was seen (once, few, many), or a class if it is expanded.

CDR3nt: TGTGCCAGCAGTTTCGCTGGGACAGGGCTTGGCGGCTACACCTTC
CDR3aa: CASSFAGTGLGGYTF
v_gene: TRBV12-3/TRBV12-4
d_gene: TRBD1
j_gene: TRBJ1-2
abundance: .

CDR3nt: TGCAGTGCTGGGCTCGGGGGGGGCGATGAGCAGTTCTTC
CDR3aa: CSAGLGGGDEQFF
v_gene: TRBV20-1
d_gene: TRBD2
j_gene: TRBJ2-1
abundance: .

CDR3nt: TGCGCCAGCAGCGCCCAGTTAGCGGGGTTACCAGAGACCCAGTACTTC
CDR3aa: CASSAQLAGLPETQYF
v_gene: TRBV5-1
d_gene: TRBD2
j_gene: TRBJ2-5
abundance: many

CDR3nt: TGTGCCATCAGAGCCGACAGGGGAGGACACGGGCAGTACTTC
CDR3aa: CAIRADRGGHGQYF
v_gene: TRBV10-3
d_gene: TRBD1
j_gene: TRBJ2-7
abundance: .

CDR3nt: TGCGCCAGCAGCTTACCGGGACAGGGATACGAGCAGTACTTC
CDR3aa: CASSLPGQGYEQYF
v_gene: TRBV5-1
d_gene: TRBD1
j_gene: TRBJ2-7
abundance: few

CDR3nt: TGTGCCAGCAGTCCGGCGCAGAGGGGCACTGAAGCTTTCTTT
CDR3aa: CASSPAQRGTEAFF
v_gene: TRBV12-3/TRBV12-4
d_gene: .
j_gene: TRBJ1-1
abundance: few

CDR3nt: TGTGCCAGCAGCGCCGAAAAGAAATCTGAAGCTTTCTTT
CDR3aa: CASSAEKKSEAFF
v_gene: TRBV6-5
d_gene: .
j_gene: TRBJ1-1
abundance: .

CDR3nt: TGTGCCAGCAGTTTGCCAGGGCAGGGATCCTACGAGCAGTACTTC
CDR3aa: CASSLPGQGSYEQYF
v_gene: TRBV28
d_gene: .
j_gene: TRBJ2-7
abundance: .

CDR3nt: TGTGCCAGCAGCCCAACAGGGTTCAGTCAGCCCCAGCATTTT
CDR3aa: CASSPTGFSQPQHF
v_gene: TRBV7-2
d_gene: .
j_gene: TRBJ1-5
abundance: .

CDR3nt: TGTGCCAGCAGCCCGGACAGCTCCGTCGGCTACACCTTC
CDR3aa: CASSPDSSVGYTF
v_gene: TRBV12-3/TRBV12-4
d_gene: .
j_gene: TRBJ1-2
abundance: .

CDR3nt: TGCGCCAGCAGCCAAGATCTAAGTGCTGGGGCCAACGTCCTGACTTTC
CDR3aa: CASSQDLSAGANVLTF
v_gene: TRBV4-3
d_gene: .
j_gene: TRBJ2-6
abundance: few

CDR3nt: TGTGCCATCAAACCGGCGACTGACACGGGGACCCAGTACTTC
CDR3aa: CAIKPATDTGTQYF
v_gene: TRBV10-3
d_gene: .
j_gene: TRBJ2-5
abundance: .

CDR3nt: TGTGCCAGCAGCATTGGGACAGGGGGTTCACCCCCCCACTTT
CDR3aa: CASSIGTGGSPPHF
v_gene: TRBV27
d_gene: TRBD1
j_gene: TRBJ1-6
abundance: .

CDR3nt: TGTGCCAGCAGTGAACCGAGGACTTCGCAAAACTATGGCTACACCTTC
CDR3aa: CASSEPRTSQNYGYTF
v_gene: TRBV2
d_gene: .
j_gene: TRBJ1-2
abundance: .

CDR3nt: TGTGCCAGCAGTTTTCTGGACGGGAATGGCTACACCTTC
CDR3aa: CASSFLDGNGYTF
v_gene: TRBV27
d_gene: .
j_gene: TRBJ1-2
abundance: .

CDR3nt: TGTGCCAGCACCCGCTTAGCAGGGGCGGGGGATACGCAGTATTTT
CDR3aa: CASTRLAGAGDTQYF
v_gene: TRBV12-3/TRBV12-4
d_gene: .
j_gene: TRBJ2-3
abundance: .

CDR3nt: TGCAGCTTCCGACTAGCGCCCAATGAGCAGTTCTTC
CDR3aa: CSFRLAPNEQFF
v_gene: TRBV29-1
d_gene: TRBD2
j_gene: TRBJ2-1
abundance: many

CDR3nt: TGTGCCAGCAGCTATACAGGGATGAGCACAGATACGCAGTATTTT
CDR3aa: CASSYTGMSTDTQYF
v_gene: TRBV7-3
d_gene: .
j_gene: TRBJ2-3
abundance: .

CDR3nt: TGTGCCAGCAGTAACTCAGGGGGGCGGGATTCACCCCTCCACTTT
CDR3aa: CASSNSGGRDSPLHF
v_gene: TRBV25-1
d_gene: TRBD1
j_gene: TRBJ1-6
abundance: few

CDR3nt: TGTGCCAGCAGCGGGGGTACAGGGGATGAGACCCAGTACTTC
CDR3aa: CASSGGTGDETQYF
v_gene: TRBV4-2
d_gene: TRBD1
j_gene: TRBJ2-5
abundance: .

CDR3nt: TGTGCCAGCAGTACGAGATACAATGAGCAGTTCTTC
CDR3aa: CASSTRYNEQFF
v_gene: TRBV28
d_gene: .
j_gene: TRBJ2-1
abundance: .